Below, 10 T cell receptor beta chains from the same sample are listed, as sequenced in a study of CD8+ T cells in alopecia areata. As the sequencing template, cDNA was produced by extracting RNA and reverse transcribing it. Using immunoSEQ multiplex PCR, the repertoire was profiled, and TCRdb retains in-frame clones only, with some absent. Listed here are more than 250,000 clones without any singletons, the top ten holding roughly 1.2%. CD4, CD8alpha, NKG2D, NKG2ACE and other markers were used to sort pooled cutaneous lymph node cells. The sequencing input was CD4+ T cells sorted from a lymph node. Every receptor here comes from a C3H/HeJ mouse with alopecia areata. MHC haplotype: H2-k.

In this sample, this clone turned up a few times. Genes and germline come from the mouse. The read finishes 4 residues shy of the CDR3 end, and the germline J gene is used to complete it. The same CDR3 can be traced to other DNA sequences in this sample. The gene calls are TRBV5 and TRBJ2-5; 9 bases agree with TRBD2. The CDR3 totals 15 residues. Germline values: CDR1 LGHNA, CDR2 YNLKQL (reference sequence). V shed 4 bases, J shed 3 bases, and the junction held 5 bases outside the gene matches. This chain's CDR3 is CASSPPGLGQDTQYF. The DNA read from the CDR3 is TGTGCCAGCAGCCCCCCGGGACTGGGACAAGAC.

This clone came up a few times. Germline and genes: mouse. The read ends 4 residues before the CDR3 terminus; that terminus is restored from the germline J gene. This sample includes further DNA sequences coding for the same CDR3. V gene TRBV31 combines with J gene TRBJ2-3, with 9 bases matching TRBD2. The CDR3 extends over 15 amino acids. Per germline, CDR1 GKSSPN and CDR2 SITVG. V was clipped by 1 base and J by 0 bases; unmatched bases: 2. CDR3 loop: CAWSPDWGSAETLYF. The covered CDR3 bases are TGTGCCTGGAGTCCAGACTGGGGGAGTGCAGAA. The entire variable domain, with the rest obtained from reference TRBV31 and TRBJ2-3, is as follows: AQTIHQWPVAEIKAVGSPLSLGCTIKGKSSPNLYWYWQATGGTLQQLFYSITVGQVESVVQLNLSASRPKDDQFILSTEKLLLSHSGFYLCAWSPDWGSAETLYFGSGTRLTVL.

The sample holds a few counts of this clone. Gene names follow the mouse nomenclature. Read sequence stops 4 residues before the CDR3 end, and the germline J gene provides the missing end. The chain couples TRBV13-1 to TRBJ1-1; 8 bases match TRBD1. The germline CDR1 and CDR2 sequences are NSHNY and SYGAGN. This CDR3 comprises 11 residues. Partial CDR3 DNA: TGTGCCAGCACGGACAGGGAA. Translation: CASTDRE. The CDR3 in its entirety is CASTDREEVFF.

This clone was picked up a small number of times. Gene names are mouse gene names. The read stops 4 residues short of the end of the CDR3; the missing end is completed from the germline J gene. Other DNA sequences of this sample code for an identical CDR3. The rearrangement joins TRBV31 to TRBJ2-3; tentative D call: TRBD1 (6 bases). V shed 3 bases and J shed 0 bases, with 7 bases lying between them. The germline gives CDR1 GKSSPN, CDR2 SITVG. There are 13 residues in the CDR3. The CDR3 protein is CAWRQGSAETLYF. The sequenced CDR3 bases are TGTGCCTGGAGACAGGGTAGTGCAGAA.

This clone has a handful of counts. The gene names given are mouse names. Other DNA sequences from this sample encode an identical CDR3 as well. The sequenced part of the CDR3 DNA is TGTGCCAGCAGTCCCGACATTAACTATGCT. It encodes CASSPDINYA. Given in full, the CDR3 is CASSPDINYAEQFF. The chain has TRBV19 and TRBJ2-1; D call uncertain. Read coverage stops 4 residues before the CDR3 terminus; the germline J gene supplies the remainder. Germline values: CDR1 FNHDT, CDR2 SITEND (reference sequence). Trimming removed 4 bases at V and 0 bases at J, with 8 bases between. This CDR3 region has 14 residues.

Remarks on this clone: Any gene name here is a mouse gene name. CDR3 region: CASSDPLSSANTGQLYF. The covered CDR3 bases are TGTGCCAGCAGTGATCCCCTATCCAGCGCAAACACCGGG. This rearrangement joins TRBV13-3 to TRBJ2-2; D is ambiguous. The sequence runs out 4 residues before the end of the CDR3; the remainder is reconstructed from the germline J gene. V lost 1 base to trimming and J lost 0 bases, with 13 bases between them. The CDR3 has 17 residues. CDR1 and CDR2 from the germline V gene are NNHDY and SYVADS.

Concerning this clone itself: Gene and germline names: mouse. The read ends 4 residues before the CDR3 terminus; that terminus is restored from the germline J gene. In the same sample, other DNA sequences code for this CDR3. The chain has TRBV13-1 and TRBJ1-1, with 7 bases identical to TRBD1. The CDR3 contains 14 residues. Trimming cost V 0 bases and J 1 base; bases outside gene matches: 0. The germline V gene has CDR1 NSHNY and CDR2 SYGAGN. CDR3: CASSDDRGNTEVFF. CDR3 DNA, as far as it was read: TGTGCCAGCAGTGATGACAGGGGGAACACA.

A remark on this clone: Gene names and germline refer to mouse. The sequence runs out 4 residues before the end of the CDR3; the remainder is reconstructed from the germline J gene. This sample also contains other DNA sequences that code for the same CDR3. V gene TRBV19 combines with J gene TRBJ2-2, with 8 bases fitting TRBD1. CDR3 length: 15 amino acids. The junction had 3 bases not matched to a gene; V was cut back by 3 bases and J by 2 bases. Germline loops: CDR1 FNHDT, CDR2 SITEND (reference sequence). The CDR3 is CASSRQGQNTGQLYF. CDR3 DNA, as far as it was read: TGTGCCAGCAGTAGACAGGGGCAGAACACCGGG. Full variable domain (outside the CDR3, taken from reference TRBV19 and TRBJ2-2): GGIITQTPKFLIGQEGQKLTLKCQQNFNHDTMYWYRQDSGKGLRLIYYSITENDLQKGDLSEGYDASREKKSSFSLTVTSAQKNEMAVFLCASSRQGQNTGQLYFGEGSKLTVL.

To note about this clone: Each gene name is a mouse one. The CDR3 goes on 4 residues after the read ends, and that part is filled in from the germline J gene. The same CDR3 also results from other DNA sequences found in this sample. The chain carries TRBV19 and TRBJ2-3; 9 bases are shared with TRBD1. Germline CDR1 reads FNHDT; CDR2 reads SITEND (reference sequence). V trimming: 4 bases; J trimming: 2 bases; junction bases outside the gene matches: 2. This CDR3 has 14 residues. CDR3 DNA, as far as it was read: TGTGCCAGCAGTCCACAGGGGGCTGCAGAA. Translated: CASSPQGAAE. The full-length CDR3 reads as CASSPQGAAETLYF.

In the case of this clone: The genes are named according to mouse. Sequencing ends 4 residues short of the CDR3 end; the germline J gene provides the rest. This sample includes further DNA sequences coding for the same CDR3. The V call is TRBV1, the J call TRBJ1-2; TRBD1 matches 7 bases. The CDR3 spans 16 residues. V was pared by 0 bases and J by 0 bases, with 4 bases of the junction left unmatched. The germline V gene has CDR1 NSQYPW and CDR2 LRSPGD (reference sequence). Incomplete CDR3 DNA: TGCACCTGCAGTGCAGATCGAGGGACAGCAAACTCC. This encodes CTCSADRGTANS. The whole CDR3 region reads CTCSADRGTANSDYTF. The entire variable domain, with the rest obtained from reference TRBV1 and TRBJ1-2, is as follows: VTLLEQNPRWRLVPRGQAVNLRCILKNSQYPWMSWYQQDLQKQLQWLFTLRSPGDKEVKSLPGADYLATRVTDTELRLQVANMSQGRTLYCTCSADRGTANSDYTFGSGTRLLVI.